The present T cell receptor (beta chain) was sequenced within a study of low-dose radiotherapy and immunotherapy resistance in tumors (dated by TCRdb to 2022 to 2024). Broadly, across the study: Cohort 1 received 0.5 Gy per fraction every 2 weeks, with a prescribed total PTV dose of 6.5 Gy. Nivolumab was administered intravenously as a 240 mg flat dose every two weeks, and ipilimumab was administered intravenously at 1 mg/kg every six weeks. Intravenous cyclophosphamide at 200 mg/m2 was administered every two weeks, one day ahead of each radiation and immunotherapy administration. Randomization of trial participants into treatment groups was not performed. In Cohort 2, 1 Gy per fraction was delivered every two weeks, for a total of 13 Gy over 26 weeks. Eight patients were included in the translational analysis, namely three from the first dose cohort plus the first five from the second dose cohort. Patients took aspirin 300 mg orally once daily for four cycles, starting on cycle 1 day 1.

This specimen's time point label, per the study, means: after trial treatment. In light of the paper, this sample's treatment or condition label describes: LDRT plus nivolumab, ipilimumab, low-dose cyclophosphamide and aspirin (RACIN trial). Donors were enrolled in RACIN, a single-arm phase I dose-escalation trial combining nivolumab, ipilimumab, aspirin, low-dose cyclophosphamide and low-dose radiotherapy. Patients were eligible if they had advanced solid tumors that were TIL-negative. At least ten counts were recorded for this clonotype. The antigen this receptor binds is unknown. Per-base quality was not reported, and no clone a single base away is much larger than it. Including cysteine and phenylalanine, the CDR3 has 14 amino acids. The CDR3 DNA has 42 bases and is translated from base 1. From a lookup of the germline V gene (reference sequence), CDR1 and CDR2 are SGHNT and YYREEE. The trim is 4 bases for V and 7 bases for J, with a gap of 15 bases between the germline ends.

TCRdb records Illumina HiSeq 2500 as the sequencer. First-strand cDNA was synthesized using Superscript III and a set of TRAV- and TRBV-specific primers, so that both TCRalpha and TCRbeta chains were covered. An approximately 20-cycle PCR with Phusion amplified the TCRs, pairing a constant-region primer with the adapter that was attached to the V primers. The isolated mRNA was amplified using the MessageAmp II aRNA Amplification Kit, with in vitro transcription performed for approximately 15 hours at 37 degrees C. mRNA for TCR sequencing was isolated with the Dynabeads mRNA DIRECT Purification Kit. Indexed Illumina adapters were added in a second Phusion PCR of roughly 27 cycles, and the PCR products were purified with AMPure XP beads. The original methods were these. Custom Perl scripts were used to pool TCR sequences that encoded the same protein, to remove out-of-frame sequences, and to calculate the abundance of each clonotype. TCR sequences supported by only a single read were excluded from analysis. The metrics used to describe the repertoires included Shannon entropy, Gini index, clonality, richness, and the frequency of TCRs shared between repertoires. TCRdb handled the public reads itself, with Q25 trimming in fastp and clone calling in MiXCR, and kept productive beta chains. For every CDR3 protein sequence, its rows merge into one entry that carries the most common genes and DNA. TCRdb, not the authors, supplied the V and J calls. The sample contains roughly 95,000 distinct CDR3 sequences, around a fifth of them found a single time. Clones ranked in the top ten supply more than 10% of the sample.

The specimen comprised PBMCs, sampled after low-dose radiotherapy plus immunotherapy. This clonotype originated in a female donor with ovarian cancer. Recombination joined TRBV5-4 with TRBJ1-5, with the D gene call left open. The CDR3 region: CASSRKDDRQPQHF. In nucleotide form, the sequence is TGTGCCAGCAGCCGAAAGGACGATCGCCAGCCCCAGCATTTT.